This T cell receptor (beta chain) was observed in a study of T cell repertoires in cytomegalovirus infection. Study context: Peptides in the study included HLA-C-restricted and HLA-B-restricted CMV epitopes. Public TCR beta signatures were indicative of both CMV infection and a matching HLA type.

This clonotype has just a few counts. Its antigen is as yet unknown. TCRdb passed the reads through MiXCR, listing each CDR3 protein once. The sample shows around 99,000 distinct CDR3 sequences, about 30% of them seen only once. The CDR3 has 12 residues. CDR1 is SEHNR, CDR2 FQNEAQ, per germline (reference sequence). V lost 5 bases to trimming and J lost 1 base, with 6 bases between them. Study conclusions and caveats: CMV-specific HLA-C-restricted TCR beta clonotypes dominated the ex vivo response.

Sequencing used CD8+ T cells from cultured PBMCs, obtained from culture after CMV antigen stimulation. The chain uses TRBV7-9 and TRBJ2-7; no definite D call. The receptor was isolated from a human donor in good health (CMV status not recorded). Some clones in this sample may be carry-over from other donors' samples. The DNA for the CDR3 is TGTGCCAGCAGCCCGGCATCCTACGAGCAGTACTTC. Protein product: CASSPASYEQYF.